This TCR beta chain was profiled in a study of lymphopenia after photon versus proton radiotherapy. In its sample, this clone was seen once. Antigen: not known. CDR1 and CDR2 (germline): MGHRA, YSYEKL. The V and J ends lost 3 bases and 9 bases respectively, with 18 bases between them. This CDR3 comprises 15 residues. Repertoires were generated with immunoSEQ multiplex PCR, while TCRdb's copy carries only in-frame clones and drops some. In the table there are roughly 58,000 clones, 75% to 90% of which are singletons. Overall study results and limits: Post-nadir TCR diversity decline inversely tracked overall survival among those who died. Under photons, naive T cells and diversity fell while effector/memory populations rose.

V and J are TRBV4-1 and TRBJ2-1; TRBD1 is a possible D gene (5 bases). The sequence derives from a man older than 75 with esophageal cancer. Sequenced material: peripheral blood, taken from a patient treated with proton-based radiotherapy. CDR3 loop: CASSHGQPLDIEQFF. The DNA for the CDR3 is TGCGCCAGCAGCCACGGGCAGCCTTTGGACATTGAGCAGTTCTTC.